Listed below are T cell receptor beta chains from one sample, sequenced in a study of post-analysis software for immune sequencing data. TCRdb re-derived calls from the PCR reads in MiXCR, one entry per CDR3 protein. The data contain 650,000 to 850,000 distinct CDR3 sequences, about 53% of them singletons. The sequencing sample was made of blood. Source of these receptors: a girl aged 10 to 17 with multiple sclerosis. CDR3s include the opening cysteine and the closing phenylalanine or tryptophan. D genes are given only for firm matches. Size is omitted from some rows. Given values are once, few, many or a class for expanded clones.

CDR3 protein: CASSYAPAGVNEKLFF; CDR3 DNA: TGTGCCAGCAGCTACGCTCCGGCAGGGGTTAATGAAAAACTGTTTTTT; clone size: .; J gene: TRBJ1-4; V gene: TRBV7-9; D gene: .
CDR3 protein: CASSFNDRERTQYF; CDR3 DNA: TGTGCCAGCAGTTTTAATGACCGAGAGAGAACCCAGTACTTC; clone size: .; J gene: TRBJ2-5; V gene: TRBV12-3/TRBV12-4; D gene: .
CDR3 protein: CASSPGQGMSLSEAFF; CDR3 DNA: TGTGCCAGCAGTCCCGGACAGGGGATGAGTCTCTCTGAAGCTTTCTTT; clone size: .; J gene: TRBJ1-1; V gene: TRBV12-3/TRBV12-4; D gene: TRBD1
CDR3 protein: CAISEKREGYEQYF; CDR3 DNA: TGTGCCATCAGTGAGAAACGGGAGGGCTACGAGCAGTACTTC; clone size: .; J gene: TRBJ2-7; V gene: TRBV10-3; D gene: TRBD2
CDR3 protein: CSVPLDPSSYNEQFF; CDR3 DNA: TGCAGCGTTCCTTTGGACCCGAGCTCCTACAATGAGCAGTTCTTC; clone size: once; J gene: TRBJ2-1; V gene: TRBV29-1; D gene: .
CDR3 protein: CSASGTGRQETQYF; CDR3 DNA: TGCAGTGCTAGTGGGACAGGGAGACAAGAGACCCAGTACTTC; clone size: few; J gene: TRBJ2-5; V gene: TRBV20-1; D gene: TRBD1
CDR3 protein: CSVENSDEQFF; CDR3 DNA: TGCAGCGTTGAAAACTCGGATGAGCAGTTCTTC; clone size: .; J gene: TRBJ2-1; V gene: TRBV29-1; D gene: .
CDR3 protein: CASSLESGLYNEQFF; CDR3 DNA: TGTGCCAGCAGCTTAGAGTCTGGACTTTACAATGAGCAGTTCTTC; clone size: .; J gene: TRBJ2-1; V gene: TRBV7-2; D gene: .
CDR3 protein: CASCGTDTQYF; CDR3 DNA: TGTGCCAGCTGCGGCACAGATACGCAGTATTTT; clone size: .; J gene: TRBJ2-3; V gene: TRBV7-9; D gene: .
CDR3 protein: CASSEEGGRYNEQFF; CDR3 DNA: TGTGCCAGCAGTGAAGAAGGAGGGCGCTACAATGAGCAGTTCTTC; clone size: few; J gene: TRBJ2-1; V gene: TRBV6-1; D gene: .
CDR3 protein: CASSSDPGDTQYF; CDR3 DNA: TGCGCCAGCAGCTCAGATCCCGGGGATACGCAGTATTTT; clone size: once; J gene: TRBJ2-3; V gene: TRBV5-1; D gene: .
CDR3 protein: CASSTGTGIYEQYF; CDR3 DNA: TGTGCCAGCAGCACCGGGACAGGGATCTACGAGCAGTACTTC; clone size: many; J gene: TRBJ2-7; V gene: TRBV6-5; D gene: TRBD1
CDR3 protein: CSPWVRETQYF; CDR3 DNA: TGCAGCCCTTGGGTACGGGAGACCCAGTACTTC; clone size: once; J gene: TRBJ2-5; V gene: TRBV29-1; D gene: .
CDR3 protein: CASSLWDGARSSGANVLTF; CDR3 DNA: TGTGCCAGCAGTTTATGGGACGGGGCCAGGAGCTCTGGGGCCAACGTCCTGACTTTC; clone size: .; J gene: TRBJ2-6; V gene: TRBV6-2/TRBV6-3; D gene: .
CDR3 protein: CSVGTGSYYEQYF; CDR3 DNA: TGCAGCGTCGGGACAGGGTCGTATTACGAGCAGTACTTC; clone size: .; J gene: TRBJ2-7; V gene: TRBV29-1; D gene: TRBD1
CDR3 protein: CASSLDRVAEAFF; CDR3 DNA: TGCGCCAGCAGCTTGGACAGGGTGGCTGAAGCTTTCTTT; clone size: .; J gene: TRBJ1-1; V gene: TRBV5-1; D gene: .
CDR3 protein: CASSLRQQGAGEKLFF; CDR3 DNA: TGCGCCAGCAGCCTCAGGCAACAGGGGGCAGGAGAAAAACTGTTTTTT; clone size: .; J gene: TRBJ1-4; V gene: TRBV5-1; D gene: TRBD1
CDR3 protein: CASSSPGGTHNEQFF; CDR3 DNA: TGCGCCAGCAGCTCCCCGGGAGGAACTCACAATGAGCAGTTCTTC; clone size: .; J gene: TRBJ2-1; V gene: TRBV5-1; D gene: TRBD2
CDR3 protein: CSASTAGGADTQYF; CDR3 DNA: TGCAGTGCTAGTACGGCGGGGGGGGCAGATACGCAGTATTTT; clone size: once; J gene: TRBJ2-3; V gene: TRBV20-1; D gene: TRBD2
CDR3 protein: CASSLRTGGYEQYF; CDR3 DNA: TGTGCCAGCAGTTTGCGTACGGGGGGCTACGAGCAGTACTTC; clone size: many; J gene: TRBJ2-7; V gene: TRBV12-3/TRBV12-4; D gene: TRBD2
CDR3 protein: CASSFPGQGYDEQFF; CDR3 DNA: TGTGCCAGCAGTTTCCCGGGACAGGGATACGATGAGCAGTTCTTC; clone size: .; J gene: TRBJ2-1; V gene: TRBV12-3/TRBV12-4; D gene: TRBD1
CDR3 protein: CASSLALRGGVSYEQYF; CDR3 DNA: TGTGCCAGCAGCTTAGCGTTGCGGGGGGGAGTCTCCTACGAGCAGTACTTC; clone size: .; J gene: TRBJ2-7; V gene: TRBV11-2; D gene: TRBD2
CDR3 protein: CASSQPVSNSPLHF; CDR3 DNA: TGTGCCAGCAGCCAGCCAGTATCCAATTCACCCCTCCACTTT; clone size: .; J gene: TRBJ1-6; V gene: TRBV4-2; D gene: .
CDR3 protein: CATGGGSSYNEQFF; CDR3 DNA: TGTGCCACGGGTGGGGGGAGCTCCTACAATGAGCAGTTCTTC; clone size: few; J gene: TRBJ2-1; V gene: TRBV5-6; D gene: .
CDR3 protein: CSARSLAGLSYEQYF; CDR3 DNA: TGCAGTGCTAGGTCCCTAGCGGGACTCTCCTACGAGCAGTACTTC; clone size: .; J gene: TRBJ2-7; V gene: TRBV20-1; D gene: TRBD2
CDR3 protein: CASSPNRDRGQGYGYTF; CDR3 DNA: TGTGCCAGCAGCCCGAACCGAGACAGGGGGCAAGGGTATGGCTACACCTTC; clone size: .; J gene: TRBJ1-2; V gene: TRBV3-1; D gene: TRBD1
CDR3 protein: CSARDRVREQFF; CDR3 DNA: TGCAGTGCTAGAGATAGGGTGCGGGAGCAGTTCTTC; clone size: .; J gene: TRBJ2-1; V gene: TRBV20-1; D gene: .
CDR3 protein: CASGSSLAGGTGELFF; CDR3 DNA: TGTGCTAGTGGATCCTCACTAGCGGGAGGTACCGGGGAGCTGTTTTTT; clone size: .; J gene: TRBJ2-2; V gene: TRBV12-5; D gene: TRBD2
CDR3 protein: CASKWGTLQYF; CDR3 DNA: TGCGCCAGCAAGTGGGGGACCTTGCAGTATTTT; clone size: .; J gene: TRBJ2-3; V gene: TRBV5-1; D gene: .
CDR3 protein: CASSEGQNYGYTF; CDR3 DNA: TGTGCCAGCAGTGAAGGGCAGAACTATGGCTACACCTTC; clone size: .; J gene: TRBJ1-2; V gene: TRBV2; D gene: .